A selection of T cell receptor beta chains follows, all from one sample in a study of T cells in Graves' hyperthyroidism and ophthalmopathy. TCRdb passed the multiplex PCR reads through MiXCR, listing each CDR3 protein once. Of more than 450,000 distinct CDR3 sequences in the sample, about 20% were seen once. Sample: blood. The receptors shown here come from a middle-aged man with Graves' ophthalmopathy. Each CDR3 is given with its conserved first and last residue. Each record gives: clone size, V gene, D gene, J gene, CDR3 DNA, CDR3 protein. A D gene is named only where the DNA matches it firmly. Clone sizes are given selectively: once, few, many, or a class where the clone is expanded.

size: many; V: TRBV6-5; D: NA; J: TRBJ2-7; DNA: TGTGCCAGCAGTTACTCGGTCTCATTCTCCAACTACGAGCAGTACTTC; CDR3: CASSYSVSFSNYEQYF
size: many; V: TRBV11-2; D: NA; J: TRBJ1-1; DNA: TGTGCCAGCAGGCCCCGGTCCGGGACACTGAACACTGAAGCTTTCTTT; CDR3: CASRPRSGTLNTEAFF
size: NA; V: TRBV5-4; D: NA; J: TRBJ2-3; DNA: TGTGCCAGCAGCTCCGGGTCGTGGACGGATACGCAGTATTTT; CDR3: CASSSGSWTDTQYF
size: many; V: TRBV2; D: NA; J: TRBJ2-5; DNA: TGTGCCAGCAGGGGGGGACCTGGCTACCAAGAGACCCAGTACTTC; CDR3: CASRGGPGYQETQYF
size: NA; V: TRBV2; D: NA; J: TRBJ2-1; DNA: TGTGCCAGCAGTGAAGCGCCTGGGAACAATGAGCAGTTCTTC; CDR3: CASSEAPGNNEQFF
size: few; V: TRBV27; D: NA; J: TRBJ1-2; DNA: TGTGCCAGCAGTTTAATAGGTAGCACTAAAGGCTACACCTTC; CDR3: CASSLIGSTKGYTF
size: many; V: TRBV6-2/TRBV6-3; D: NA; J: TRBJ2-7; DNA: TGTGCCAGCAGTTATTGGCTAGACAGGCCGAGCTCCTACGAGCAGTACTTC; CDR3: CASSYWLDRPSSYEQYF
size: NA; V: TRBV3-1; D: NA; J: TRBJ2-1; DNA: TGTGCCAGCAGCTCCTACCGGAACAATGAGCAGTTCTTC; CDR3: CASSSYRNNEQFF
size: many; V: TRBV28; D: NA; J: TRBJ2-7; DNA: TGTGCCAGCAGTTACAGGAGCTCCTACGAGCAGTACTTC; CDR3: CASSYRSSYEQYF
size: many; V: TRBV11-3; D: NA; J: TRBJ2-3; DNA: TGTGCCAGCAGCTTAGAGTCCGGAGATACGCAGTATTTT; CDR3: CASSLESGDTQYF
size: NA; V: TRBV5-5; D: TRBD1; J: TRBJ1-2; DNA: TGTGCCAGCAGCTTGGACAGGGGAGCCCATGGCTACACCTTC; CDR3: CASSLDRGAHGYTF
size: NA; V: TRBV28; D: TRBD1; J: TRBJ2-7; DNA: TGTGCCAGCACCCCAACGGACAGGTCGCTGGCCTACGAGCAGTACTTC; CDR3: CASTPTDRSLAYEQYF
size: NA; V: TRBV5-1; D: NA; J: TRBJ2-3; DNA: TGCGCCAGCAGCCCTCTAGGCGGGGTTGATACGCAGTATTTT; CDR3: CASSPLGGVDTQYF
size: few; V: TRBV10-3; D: TRBD2; J: TRBJ2-3; DNA: TGTGCCATCAGTGAGTCAGTTGGGAGGGCCACAGATACGCAGTATTTT; CDR3: CAISESVGRATDTQYF
size: few; V: TRBV20-1; D: NA; J: TRBJ2-3; DNA: TGCAGTGCCGGAGCGGACCTTACAGATACGCAGTATTTT; CDR3: CSAGADLTDTQYF
size: NA; V: TRBV18; D: TRBD2; J: TRBJ2-1; DNA: TGTGCCAGCTCACCACCAACAGGGACGGGGGGGGCGTACAATGAGCAGTTCTTC; CDR3: CASSPPTGTGGAYNEQFF
size: NA; V: TRBV13; D: NA; J: TRBJ2-7; DNA: TGTGCCAGCAGCTTAGGCCCCCAAAAGGGGCAGTACTTC; CDR3: CASSLGPQKGQYF
size: NA; V: TRBV5-4; D: TRBD2; J: TRBJ2-5; DNA: TGTGCCAGCCAGGACCGGGGGGGAGAGACCCAGTACTTC; CDR3: CASQDRGGETQYF
size: NA; V: TRBV20-1; D: TRBD1; J: TRBJ1-4; DNA: TGCAGTGCAGGGCAGGGGGGCTTTGAAAAACTGTTTTTT; CDR3: CSAGQGGFEKLFF
size: few; V: TRBV29-1; D: TRBD1; J: TRBJ2-1; DNA: TGCAGCGTTGAGGTCACAGGGGCTGAGCAGTTCTTC; CDR3: CSVEVTGAEQFF
size: NA; V: TRBV12-3/TRBV12-4; D: NA; J: TRBJ1-3; DNA: TGTGCCAGCAGTGCCCTGATAGGGGTCCTCTCTGGAAACACCATATATTTT; CDR3: CASSALIGVLSGNTIYF
size: many; V: TRBV27; D: NA; J: TRBJ1-1; DNA: TGTGCGAGATTCGGGCATGGTAACACTGAAGCTTTCTTT; CDR3: CARFGHGNTEAFF